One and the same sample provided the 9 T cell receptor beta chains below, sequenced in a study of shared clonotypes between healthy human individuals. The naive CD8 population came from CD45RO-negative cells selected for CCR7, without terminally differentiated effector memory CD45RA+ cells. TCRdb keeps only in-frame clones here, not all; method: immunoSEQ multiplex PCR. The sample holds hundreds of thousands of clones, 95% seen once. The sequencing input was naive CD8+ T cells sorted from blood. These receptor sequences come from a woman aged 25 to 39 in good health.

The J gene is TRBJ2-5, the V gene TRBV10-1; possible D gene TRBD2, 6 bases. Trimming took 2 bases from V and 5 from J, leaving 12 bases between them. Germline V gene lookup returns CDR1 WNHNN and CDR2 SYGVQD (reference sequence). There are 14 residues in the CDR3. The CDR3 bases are TGCGCCAGCAGTGAGGACGGGAGCAGGGAGACCCAGTACTTC. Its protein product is CASSEDGSRETQYF.

The CDR3 nucleotides read TGTGCCAGCAGCGTGAGCAAACAGGAGACCCAGTACTTC. It translates to CASSVSKQETQYF. The chain recombines TRBV5-4 with TRBJ2-5; D not resolved. The length of the CDR3 is 13 residues. Deletions cut 4 bases from V and 5 bases from J, with 12 bases between. Germline V gene data show CDR1 as SGHNT and CDR2 as YYREEE (reference sequence).

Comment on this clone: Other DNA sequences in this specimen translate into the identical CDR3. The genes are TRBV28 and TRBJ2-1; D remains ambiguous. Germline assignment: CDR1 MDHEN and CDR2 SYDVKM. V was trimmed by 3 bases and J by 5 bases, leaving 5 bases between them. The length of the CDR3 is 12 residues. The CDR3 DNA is TGTGCCAGCAGTTTTGGGGACAATGAGCAGTTCTTC. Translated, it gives CASSFGDNEQFF. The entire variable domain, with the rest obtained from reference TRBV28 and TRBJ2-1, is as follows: DVKVTQSSRYLVKRTGEKVFLECVQDMDHENMFWYRQDPGLGLRLIYFSYDVKMKEKGDIPEGYSVSREKKERFSLILESASTNQTSMYLCASSFGDNEQFFGPGTRLTVL.

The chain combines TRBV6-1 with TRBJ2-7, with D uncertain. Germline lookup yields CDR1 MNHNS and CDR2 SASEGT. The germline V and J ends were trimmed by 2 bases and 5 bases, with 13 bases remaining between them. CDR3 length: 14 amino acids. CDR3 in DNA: TGTGCCAGCAGTGAAAGTGCCCCTTTTGACGAGCAGTACTTC. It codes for CASSESAPFDEQYF.

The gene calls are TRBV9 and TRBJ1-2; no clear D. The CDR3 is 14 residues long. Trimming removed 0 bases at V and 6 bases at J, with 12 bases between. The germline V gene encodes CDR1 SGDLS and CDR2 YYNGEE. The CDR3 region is CASSVGSLSHGYTF. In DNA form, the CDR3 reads TGTGCCAGCAGCGTAGGGAGCTTAAGCCATGGCTACACCTTC. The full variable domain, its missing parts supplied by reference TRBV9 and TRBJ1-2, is DSGVTQTPKHLITATGQRVTLRCSPRSGDLSVYWYQQSLDQGLQFLIQYYNGEERAKGNILERFSAQQFPDLHSELNLSSLELGDSALYFCASSVGSLSHGYTFGSGTRLTVV.

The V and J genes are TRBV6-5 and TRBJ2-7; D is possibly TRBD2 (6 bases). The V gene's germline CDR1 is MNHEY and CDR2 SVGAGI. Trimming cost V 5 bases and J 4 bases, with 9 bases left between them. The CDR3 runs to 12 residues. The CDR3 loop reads CASSASAYEQYF. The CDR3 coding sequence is TGTGCCAGCAGTGCTAGCGCTTACGAGCAGTACTTC.

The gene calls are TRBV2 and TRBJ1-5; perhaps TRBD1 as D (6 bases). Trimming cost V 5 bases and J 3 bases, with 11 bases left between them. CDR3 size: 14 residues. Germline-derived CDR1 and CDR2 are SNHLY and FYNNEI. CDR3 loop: CASSRTDPNQPQHF. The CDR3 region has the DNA TGTGCCAGCAGTCGGACAGACCCCAATCAGCCCCAGCATTTT.

CDR3 bases: TGTGCCAGCAGCCAGTCAGGGGGCTGGGCCGAGCAGTACTTC. It specifies CASSQSGGWAEQYF. The J gene is TRBJ2-7, the V gene TRBV14, with TRBD1 matching 8 bases. CDR1 and CDR2 from the germline V gene are SGHDN and FVKESK. CDR3 length: 14 amino acids. V gave up 3 bases and J gave up 6 bases; unmatched junction bases: 7.

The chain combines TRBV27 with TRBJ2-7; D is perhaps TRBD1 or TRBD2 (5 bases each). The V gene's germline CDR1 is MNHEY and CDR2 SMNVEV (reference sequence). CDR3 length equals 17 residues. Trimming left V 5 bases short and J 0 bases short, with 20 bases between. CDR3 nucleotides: TGTGCCAGCAGTCCAGGGTTTGGGCAGGGAGTCTCCTACGAGCAGTACTTC. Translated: CASSPGFGQGVSYEQYF.